The 27 T cell receptor beta chains below all came from one sample that was sequenced in a study of blood T cell repertoires in COVID-19. Produced via immunoSEQ multiplex PCR; TCRdb's table is partial and in-frame only. This sample has approximately 58,000 clones, with more than 75% found just once. The sequencing input was peripheral blood. These receptor sequences come from a man in his forties or fifties with active COVID-19.

V gene TRBV13 combines with J gene TRBJ1-2; the D gene is possibly TRBD1 (6 bases). This CDR3 contains 15 residues. Germline V gene sequence: CDR1 PRHDT, CDR2 FYEKMQ (reference sequence). Trimming pared 1 base from V and 4 bases from J, leaving 13 bases between. CDR3 in DNA: TGTGCCAGCAGCTTAGCCGGGACAAACGTCTATGGCTACACCTTC. It yields the protein CASSLAGTNVYGYTF.

This clone has just a few counts. The rearrangement uses TRBV6-5 and TRBJ2-4, with a tentative D call TRBD1 (5 bases). Germline CDR1 reads MNHEY; CDR2 reads SVGAGI. The germline V and J ends were trimmed by 2 bases and 4 bases, with 6 bases remaining between them. This CDR3 contains 13 residues. The CDR3 DNA reads as TGTGCCAGCAGTTACGACAGAAAAAACATTCAGTACTTC. Amino acid sequence: CASSYDRKNIQYF.

V and J are TRBV4-1 and TRBJ2-7, with D possibly being TRBD1 (6 bases). The CDR3 covers 19 residues. Germline V gives CDR1 MGHRA, CDR2 YSYEKL. The V end lost 2 bases, the J end lost 2 bases, and 25 bases lay between the germline ends. CDR3 amino acids: CASSQHFTVRQATTYEQYF. CDR3 nucleotides: TGCGCCAGCAGCCAACATTTCACAGTCAGACAGGCTACCACCTACGAGCAGTACTTC.

This clone was counted a single time. The rearrangement joins TRBV27 to TRBJ2-3; 8 bases are a match to TRBD2. Germline values: CDR1 MNHEY, CDR2 SMNVEV (reference sequence). This CDR3 is built from 16 residues. V lost 3 bases to trimming and J lost 1 base; unmatched junction nucleotides: 6. This chain's CDR3 is CASSLTGGVRTDTQYF. As DNA, the CDR3 is TGTGCCAGCAGTTTGACGGGGGGGGTCCGCACAGATACGCAGTATTTT.

As DNA, the CDR3 is TGTGCCACCAGTTCCCTACGTTCCACGGGGAACACTGAAGCTTTCTTT. This sequence encodes CATSSLRSTGNTEAFF. The chain joins TRBV15 to TRBJ1-1, with D unclear. V gave up 6 bases and J gave up 1 base, with 18 bases separating them. The V gene's germline CDR1 is LNHNV and CDR2 YYDKDF (reference sequence). The CDR3 consists of 16 residues.

The chain links TRBV6-5 to TRBJ2-7; 12 bases are shared with TRBD2. This CDR3 spans 16 amino acids. Trimming took 0 bases from V and 3 from J; bases not matched to a gene: 3. Germline lookup yields CDR1 MNHEY and CDR2 SVGAGI. CDR3 nucleotides: TGTGCCAGCAGTTACTCTCTGACTAGCGGGAGCTACGAGCAGTACTTC. This sequence encodes CASSYSLTSGSYEQYF.

V gene TRBV28 combines with J gene TRBJ1-1; D is perhaps TRBD1 (5 bases). Germline V lookup: CDR1 MDHEN, CDR2 SYDVKM. The CDR3 sequence is 15 residues long. Trimming pared 6 bases from V and 3 bases from J, leaving 17 bases between. The CDR3 DNA follows: TGTGCCAGCAGGCCACGACAGTTGGCGGACACTGAAGCTTTCTTT. It specifies CASRPRQLADTEAFF.

J is TRBJ2-1 and V is TRBV5-6; 8 positions match TRBD1. The CDR3 is 16 amino acids. Germline CDR1 reads SGHDT; CDR2 reads YYEEEE. The ends lost 1 base at V and 3 bases at J; junction bases unmatched: 6. The CDR3 DNA reads as TGTGCCAGCAGCTTGTTGACAGGGGAATTCTACAATGAGCAGTTCTTC. This translates into CASSLLTGEFYNEQFF.

The chain has TRBV7-9 and TRBJ2-1; D is possibly TRBD1 (6 bases). The CDR3 extends over 12 amino acids. CDR1 and CDR2 (germline): SEHNR, FQNEAQ (reference sequence). The V gene lost 1 base and the J gene lost 12 bases, with 10 bases spanning the gap. CDR3 bases: TGTGCCAGCAGCTTAGTAGGACAGTCGCAGTTCTTC. Its translation: CASSLVGQSQFF.

This clone has a single count. V and J are TRBV5-6 and TRBJ2-7, with D unclear. CDR3 length: 13 amino acids. Trimming pared 0 bases from V and 0 bases from J, leaving 4 bases between. In germline, CDR1 is SGHDT, CDR2 YYEEEE. The CDR3 loop reads CASSLASSYEQYF. The CDR3 nucleotides are TGTGCCAGCAGCTTGGCCAGCTCCTACGAGCAGTACTTC.

This clone was seen only once. The chain is built from TRBV7-9 and TRBJ2-2; TRBD1 aligns across 11 bases. CDR3 length: 16 amino acids. Trimming took 3 bases from V and 2 from J; bases not matched to a gene: 2. CDR1 is SEHNR and CDR2 is FQNEAQ in the germline V gene (reference sequence). CDR3 nucleotides: TGTGCCAGCAGCTTGGGACAGGGGGAAAACACCGGGGAGCTGTTTTTT. The encoded protein is CASSLGQGENTGELFF. The full variable domain, in which reference TRBV7-9 and TRBJ2-2 provide the parts outside the CDR3, is DTGVSQNPRHKITKRGQNVTFRCDPISEHNRLYWYRQTLGQGPEFLTYFQNEAQLEKSRLLSDRFSAERPKGSFSTLEIQRTEQGDSAMYLCASSLGQGENTGELFFGEGSRLTVL.

This sequence joins TRBV5-1 and TRBJ2-1, with TRBD2 matching over 12 bases. CDR3 length: 15 amino acids. Trimming took 5 bases from V and 3 from J; bases not matched to a gene: 3. Looked up from germline, CDR1 is SGHRS and CDR2 is YFSETQ. The CDR3 bases are TGCGCCAGCAGAAAGACTAGCGGGAGCTACAATGAGCAGTTCTTC. The encoded protein is CASRKTSGSYNEQFF.

This rearrangement joins TRBV9 to TRBJ2-7; maybe TRBD1 (6 bases). The V and J ends lost 3 bases and 6 bases respectively, with 13 bases between them. The germline V gene encodes CDR1 SGDLS and CDR2 YYNGEE. This CDR3 region has 13 residues. The DNA for the CDR3 is TGTGCCAGCAGCGGGACAGACCAAGGCGAGCAGTACTTC. Its translation: CASSGTDQGEQYF. The entire variable domain, with the rest obtained from reference TRBV9 and TRBJ2-7, is as follows: DSGVTQTPKHLITATGQRVTLRCSPRSGDLSVYWYQQSLDQGLQFLIQYYNGEERAKGNILERFSAQQFPDLHSELNLSSLELGDSALYFCASSGTDQGEQYFGPGTRLTVT.

The rearrangement uses TRBV27 and TRBJ2-1; TRBD2 matches 8 bases. After removal of 8 bases from V and 7 bases from J, the junction contained 13 bases not matched to a gene. The CDR3 extends over 15 amino acids. Looked up from germline, CDR1 is MNHEY and CDR2 is SMNVEV (reference sequence). The DNA of the CDR3 is TGTGCCAGCGTCGATTTGAGCGGGAGACTTAATGAGCAGTTCTTC. Amino acid sequence: CASVDLSGRLNEQFF.

The V call is TRBV19, the J call TRBJ1-4; unclear D gene. CDR1 is LNHDA and CDR2 is SQIVND in the germline V gene (reference sequence). V was trimmed by 3 bases and J by 0 bases, leaving 8 bases between them. This CDR3 has 15 amino acids. CDR3 DNA sequence: TGTGCCAGTAGTATCACCGGGGCAACTAATGAAAAACTGTTTTTT. Translation gives CASSITGATNEKLFF.

Only a few counts were recorded for this clone. The chain couples TRBV30 to TRBJ2-7; no clear D. This CDR3 contains 12 residues. V was trimmed by 0 bases and J by 4 bases, leaving 7 bases between them. Germline V gives CDR1 GTSNPN, CDR2 SVGIG (reference sequence). The CDR3 loop reads CAWSVFSYEQYF. CDR3 DNA: TGTGCCTGGAGTGTATTTTCTTACGAGCAGTACTTC.

The rearrangement links TRBV19 to TRBJ1-5, with D unresolved. Germline CDR1 is LNHDA and CDR2 is SQIVND (reference sequence). V lost 8 bases and J 1 base, leaving 15 bases between the germline ends. This CDR3 is built from 15 residues. The CDR3 loop is CASSQGGFSNQPQHF. The DNA of the CDR3 is TGTGCCAGTTCTCAAGGAGGGTTCAGCAATCAGCCCCAGCATTTT.

The chain employs TRBV27 and TRBJ2-5, with D possibly matching TRBD1 (5 bases). The CDR3 is 14 amino acids. Germline V gene lookup returns CDR1 MNHEY and CDR2 SMNVEV (reference sequence). Deletions cut 8 bases from V and 0 bases from J, with 13 bases between. DNA of the CDR3: TGTGCCAGCTCTTACTCAGGGTACCAAGAGACCCAGTACTTC. It codes for CASSYSGYQETQYF.

The V gene is TRBV5-1, the J gene TRBJ2-7; tentatively, D is TRBD1 (5 bases). The CDR3 is 16 residues long. The germline V gene encodes CDR1 SGHRS and CDR2 YFSETQ. V was shortened by 0 bases and J by 6 bases, with 19 bases between the two germline ends. Here the CDR3 reads CASSLAALQGFGEQYF. The CDR3 bases are TGCGCCAGCAGCTTGGCTGCTCTGCAGGGTTTTGGCGAGCAGTACTTC.

The CDR3 is CASSGGRESQETQYF. The CDR3 DNA reads as TGCGCCAGCAGCGGTGGGCGGGAGAGTCAAGAGACCCAGTACTTC. The chain joins TRBV5-1 to TRBJ2-5, with TRBD2 matching over 7 bases. V dropped 4 bases and J dropped 2; count of bases not matched to a gene: 8. CDR3 length equals 15 residues. The germline V gene encodes CDR1 SGHRS and CDR2 YFSETQ.

The V gene is TRBV2, the J gene TRBJ2-7; maybe TRBD1 (6 bases). The CDR3 loop spans 12 amino acids. Trimming pared 7 bases from V and 8 bases from J, leaving 15 bases between. Germline V gene lookup returns CDR1 SNHLY and CDR2 FYNNEI. The CDR3 is CASTAGDLKQYF. DNA for the CDR3: TGTGCCAGCACGGCAGGGGACCTCAAGCAGTACTTC.

The chain employs TRBV7-2 and TRBJ2-7; 9 bases fit TRBD2. Trimming took 5 bases from V and 4 from J; bases not matched to a gene: 6. The CDR3 loop spans 14 amino acids. The germline V gene has CDR1 SGHTA and CDR2 FQGNSA. The CDR3 DNA sequence: TGTGCCAGCAGCGTAACTAGCGGGCTTTACGAGCAGTACTTC. It encodes CASSVTSGLYEQYF.

This chain joins TRBV5-4 and TRBJ2-3, with a tentative D call TRBD1 (6 bases). Looked up from germline, CDR1 is SGHNT and CDR2 is YYREEE (reference sequence). The V end was cut by 4 bases, the J end by 0 bases, with 15 bases between. The CDR3 runs to 16 residues. CDR3 amino acids: CASSPKRQASTDTQYF. The CDR3 coding sequence is TGTGCCAGCAGCCCAAAGCGACAGGCCAGCACAGATACGCAGTATTTT.

The chain has TRBV28 and TRBJ1-6; 10 bases fit TRBD1. Trimming at V came to 3 bases and at J to 8 bases, leaving 7 bases not matched to a gene. CDR1 and CDR2 (germline): MDHEN, SYDVKM. The CDR3 loop spans 16 amino acids. For the CDR3, the DNA is TGTGCCAGCAGTTTCCCCCCAGGGACAGGGGATTCACCCCTCCACTTT. Translating it yields CASSFPPGTGDSPLHF.

The rearrangement links TRBV29-1 to TRBJ2-7, with D perhaps matching TRBD1 (6 bases). This CDR3 contains 13 residues. The V end lost 5 bases, the J end lost 6 bases, and 17 bases lay between the germline ends. The germline V gene encodes CDR1 SQVTM and CDR2 ANQGSEA. The CDR3 DNA is TGCAGCGTTTCACAGGGATTGTGGGGCGAGCAGTACTTC. It is translated as CSVSQGLWGEQYF.

This sequence joins TRBV4-1 and TRBJ1-2; no reliable D call. This CDR3 has 14 residues. CDR1 and CDR2 (germline): MGHRA, YSYEKL. V lost 0 bases and J 4 bases, leaving 9 bases between the germline ends. CDR3 DNA: TGCGCCAGCAGCCAAGAGGGAGCAAGCTATGGCTACACCTTC. Translated, it gives CASSQEGASYGYTF.

The chain joins TRBV20-1 to TRBJ2-3, with TRBD2 matching 10 bases. V was clipped by 3 bases and J by 2 bases; unmatched bases: 5. Germline values: CDR1 DFQATT, CDR2 SNEGSKA (reference sequence). CDR3 length equals 15 residues. CDR3 sequence: CSASRTSGYTDTQYF. In DNA form, the CDR3 reads TGCAGTGCTAGTAGGACTAGCGGTTACACAGATACGCAGTATTTT.